These T cell receptor beta chains were read from a single sample in a study of T cell changes during pregnancy in multiple sclerosis. Sequenced by immunoSEQ multiplex PCR; TCRdb stores in-frame clones only, minus some. The table records 90,000 to 100,000 clones, 85% to 95% of them present only once. The sample consisted of peripheral blood, taken in the first trimester of pregnancy. All receptors derive from a female donor with multiple sclerosis, enrolled in a pregnancy study. Each CDR3 is given with its conserved first and last residue. Fields, in order: clone size, J gene, V gene, D gene, CDR3 DNA, CDR3 protein. The D gene is left open where the match is weak. For some rows the clone size is stated as once, few or many, or as a class when expanded; others skip it.

clone size: .
J gene: TRBJ2-7
V gene: TRBV9
D gene: TRBD2
CDR3 DNA: TGTGCCAGCAGCTCGGGCGGGGGAACCTACGAGCAGTACTTC
CDR3 protein: CASSSGGGTYEQYF

clone size: .
J gene: TRBJ2-7
V gene: TRBV30
D gene: TRBD2
CDR3 DNA: TGTGCCTGGAGTGGAGCCCCTCTTCTGGCGGGGGTACACGAGCAGTACTTC
CDR3 protein: CAWSGAPLLAGVHEQYF

clone size: .
J gene: TRBJ2-2
V gene: TRBV7-9
D gene: TRBD1
CDR3 DNA: TGTGCCAGCAGCAAAAGGGGGCGCTGGACCGGGGAGCTGTTTTTT
CDR3 protein: CASSKRGRWTGELFF

clone size: .
J gene: TRBJ1-2
V gene: TRBV6-1
D gene: .
CDR3 DNA: TGTGCCAGCAGGACCGGGACACCTAACTTGGGATTTACCTTC
CDR3 protein: CASRTGTPNLGFTF

clone size: .
J gene: TRBJ2-1
V gene: TRBV12-5
D gene: .
CDR3 DNA: TGTGCTAGTGGCATCTGGGCATACAATGAGCAGTTCTTC
CDR3 protein: CASGIWAYNEQFF

clone size: .
J gene: TRBJ2-2
V gene: TRBV4-1
D gene: TRBD2
CDR3 DNA: TGCGCCAGCAGTAGCGGGGGTTCGAACACCGGGGAGCTGTTTTTT
CDR3 protein: CASSSGGSNTGELFF

clone size: .
J gene: TRBJ2-5
V gene: TRBV7-9
D gene: TRBD1
CDR3 DNA: TGTGCCAGCAGCTCCCAGGGGGAAGAGACCCAGTACTTC
CDR3 protein: CASSSQGEETQYF

clone size: few
J gene: TRBJ2-7
V gene: TRBV10-3
D gene: TRBD1
CDR3 DNA: TGTGCCATCAGCGTTAGGACAGGTTACGAGCAGTACTTC
CDR3 protein: CAISVRTGYEQYF

clone size: .
J gene: TRBJ2-5
V gene: TRBV27
D gene: TRBD1
CDR3 DNA: TGTGCCAGCAGTTTATCGGACAGGGATTGGGAGACCCAGTACTTC
CDR3 protein: CASSLSDRDWETQYF

clone size: .
J gene: TRBJ2-5
V gene: TRBV4-1
D gene: .
CDR3 DNA: TGCGCCAGCAGCTTCTGGACTCAAGAGACCCAGTACTTC
CDR3 protein: CASSFWTQETQYF

clone size: .
J gene: TRBJ2-7
V gene: TRBV5-6
D gene: .
CDR3 DNA: TGTGCCAGCAGCTTCGGACAGGGAGGGTACGAGCAGTACTTC
CDR3 protein: CASSFGQGGYEQYF

clone size: .
J gene: TRBJ2-1
V gene: TRBV11-2
D gene: TRBD2
CDR3 DNA: TGTGCCAGCAGCTTGGCACTAGCGGGCTCCTACAATGAGCAGTTCTTC
CDR3 protein: CASSLALAGSYNEQFF

clone size: .
J gene: TRBJ1-2
V gene: TRBV18
D gene: TRBD1
CDR3 DNA: TGTGCCAGCTCACCGGACAGGAGAACCTATGGCTACACCTTC
CDR3 protein: CASSPDRRTYGYTF

clone size: once
J gene: TRBJ1-2
V gene: TRBV9
D gene: .
CDR3 DNA: TGTGCCAGCAGCGTCGACGGGGGGCCAGGTCGAAGCTACACCTTC
CDR3 protein: CASSVDGGPGRSYTF

clone size: .
J gene: TRBJ1-2
V gene: TRBV6-1
D gene: TRBD1
CDR3 DNA: TGTGCCAGCAGTGATTGGACGACAGGGGGCTATGGCTACACCTTC
CDR3 protein: CASSDWTTGGYGYTF

clone size: .
J gene: TRBJ1-3
V gene: TRBV5-1
D gene: TRBD1
CDR3 DNA: TGCGCCAGCAGCCCGCGGACAGGTTCGGACAACACCATATATTTT
CDR3 protein: CASSPRTGSDNTIYF

clone size: .
J gene: TRBJ2-5
V gene: TRBV5-1
D gene: TRBD1
CDR3 DNA: TGCGCCAGCAGCATAGGACAGGGTCAAGAGACCCAGTACTTC
CDR3 protein: CASSIGQGQETQYF

clone size: .
J gene: TRBJ2-2
V gene: TRBV9
D gene: .
CDR3 DNA: TGTGCCAGCAGCGTCCTAGCAGAGAACACCGGGGAGCTGTTTTTT
CDR3 protein: CASSVLAENTGELFF

clone size: .
J gene: TRBJ1-2
V gene: TRBV4-1
D gene: .
CDR3 DNA: TGCGCCAGCAGCCAACTTGATTTTACCACGGGCTATGGCTACACCTTC
CDR3 protein: CASSQLDFTTGYGYTF

clone size: .
J gene: TRBJ1-5
V gene: TRBV27
D gene: .
CDR3 DNA: TGTGCCAGCAGTCCATCGACAGGTAGCAATCAGCCCCAGCATTTT
CDR3 protein: CASSPSTGSNQPQHF

clone size: once
J gene: TRBJ2-7
V gene: TRBV27
D gene: TRBD1
CDR3 DNA: TGTGCCAGCAGTTTGACAGGGCACGTGGGCTACGAGCAGTACTTC
CDR3 protein: CASSLTGHVGYEQYF

clone size: .
J gene: TRBJ1-1
V gene: TRBV5-1
D gene: .
CDR3 DNA: TGCGCCAGCAGCTTGGAGGACAAAGACACTGAAGCTTTCTTT
CDR3 protein: CASSLEDKDTEAFF

clone size: .
J gene: TRBJ2-5
V gene: TRBV19
D gene: TRBD2
CDR3 DNA: TGTGCCAGTAGTGCCCGACTAGCGGTGGAGACCCAGTACTTC
CDR3 protein: CASSARLAVETQYF

clone size: .
J gene: TRBJ2-5
V gene: TRBV14
D gene: TRBD2
CDR3 DNA: TGTGCCAGCAGCCATTCCACCCCTAGCGGGCAAGAGACCCAGTACTTC
CDR3 protein: CASSHSTPSGQETQYF

clone size: .
J gene: TRBJ2-1
V gene: TRBV14
D gene: TRBD2
CDR3 DNA: TGTGCCAGCAGCCAAGATCCGTGGCGGGGGAATGAGCAGTTCTTC
CDR3 protein: CASSQDPWRGNEQFF

clone size: .
J gene: TRBJ2-5
V gene: TRBV11-2
D gene: .
CDR3 DNA: TGTGCCAGCAGCTCCCGGACTCAAGAGACCCAGTACTTC
CDR3 protein: CASSSRTQETQYF

clone size: .
J gene: TRBJ2-3
V gene: TRBV27
D gene: .
CDR3 DNA: TGTGCCAGCATTTTACATGGGGGGGCGGGCACAGATACGCAGTATTTT
CDR3 protein: CASILHGGAGTDTQYF

clone size: .
J gene: TRBJ1-4
V gene: TRBV12-2
D gene: .
CDR3 DNA: TGTGCAAGTCGCTCACCCCTGGGGACAGGGGGCGCGAACGAAAAACTGTTTTTT
CDR3 protein: CASRSPLGTGGANEKLFF

clone size: .
J gene: TRBJ1-3
V gene: TRBV6-5
D gene: TRBD1
CDR3 DNA: TGTGCCAGCAGTTACTCGGGGACAGGGGTATACACCATATATTTT
CDR3 protein: CASSYSGTGVYTIYF

clone size: .
J gene: TRBJ2-2
V gene: TRBV5-4
D gene: TRBD1
CDR3 DNA: TGTGCCAGCAGCACCCGGGACAGGGCATTCTCGGGGGAGCTGTTTTTT
CDR3 protein: CASSTRDRAFSGELFF

clone size: .
J gene: TRBJ2-7
V gene: TRBV2
D gene: .
CDR3 DNA: TGTGCCAGCATAAAGGAAGACCTCAACAGGGTCTCCTACGAGCAGTACTTC
CDR3 protein: CASIKEDLNRVSYEQYF

clone size: .
J gene: TRBJ1-2
V gene: TRBV6-5
D gene: .
CDR3 DNA: TGTGCCAGCAGTTACTTTGGCAGGGGCCTTGGAGATGGCTACACCTTC
CDR3 protein: CASSYFGRGLGDGYTF

clone size: .
J gene: TRBJ1-2
V gene: TRBV7-3
D gene: TRBD1
CDR3 DNA: TGTGCCAGCAGCGCCGGGACAGGGGGCTATGGCTACACCTTC
CDR3 protein: CASSAGTGGYGYTF

clone size: .
J gene: TRBJ1-1
V gene: TRBV6-1
D gene: .
CDR3 DNA: TGTGCCACCGGGACACTAAACACTGAAGCTTTCTTT
CDR3 protein: CATGTLNTEAFF

clone size: few
J gene: TRBJ1-6
V gene: TRBV15
D gene: TRBD1
CDR3 DNA: TGTGCCACCAGCGGAAGGGACAGTAATTCACCCCTCCACTTT
CDR3 protein: CATSGRDSNSPLHF

clone size: .
J gene: TRBJ1-5
V gene: TRBV6-1
D gene: .
CDR3 DNA: TGTGCCAGCAGTATAACAGGCAATCAGCCCCAGCATTTT
CDR3 protein: CASSITGNQPQHF

clone size: .
J gene: TRBJ2-7
V gene: TRBV20-1
D gene: .
CDR3 DNA: TGCAGTGCAACAGAGCAGTACTTC
CDR3 protein: CSATEQYF

clone size: .
J gene: TRBJ1-1
V gene: TRBV18
D gene: TRBD1
CDR3 DNA: TGTGCCAGCTCACCAGGGACAGCGAACACTGAAGCTTTCTTT
CDR3 protein: CASSPGTANTEAFF

clone size: once
J gene: TRBJ2-2
V gene: TRBV5-1
D gene: TRBD1
CDR3 DNA: TGCGCCAGCAGCGAAAGGACAGGGGACACCGGGGAGCTGTTTTTT
CDR3 protein: CASSERTGDTGELFF

clone size: .
J gene: TRBJ2-7
V gene: TRBV7-9
D gene: .
CDR3 DNA: TGTGCCAGCAGCTTAGAACCGGGCTACGAGCAGTACTTC
CDR3 protein: CASSLEPGYEQYF

clone size: once
J gene: TRBJ2-3
V gene: TRBV2
D gene: .
CDR3 DNA: TGTGCCAGCAGGGCAGTTGAAGATACGCAGTATTTT
CDR3 protein: CASRAVEDTQYF

clone size: .
J gene: TRBJ2-7
V gene: TRBV4-1
D gene: .
CDR3 DNA: TGCGCCAGCAGCCACAACGAAGAGTACGAGCAGTACTTC
CDR3 protein: CASSHNEEYEQYF

clone size: .
J gene: TRBJ2-5
V gene: TRBV20-1
D gene: .
CDR3 DNA: TGCAGTCCGTCAGGGATTGAGACCCAGTACTTC
CDR3 protein: CSPSGIETQYF

clone size: .
J gene: TRBJ1-1
V gene: TRBV7-9
D gene: TRBD1
CDR3 DNA: TGTGCCAGCGATCAGGGGGGCACTGAAGCTTTCTTT
CDR3 protein: CASDQGGTEAFF

clone size: .
J gene: TRBJ2-2
V gene: TRBV27
D gene: TRBD2
CDR3 DNA: TGTGCCAGCAGTGGGCTAGCGGGCACCGGGGAGCTGTTTTTT
CDR3 protein: CASSGLAGTGELFF

clone size: .
J gene: TRBJ2-1
V gene: TRBV7-6
D gene: TRBD2
CDR3 DNA: TGTGCCAGCAGTTATAGCGGGGGACCCGAGGGGAATGAGCAGTTCTTC
CDR3 protein: CASSYSGGPEGNEQFF

clone size: .
J gene: TRBJ2-5
V gene: TRBV7-2
D gene: TRBD2
CDR3 DNA: TGTGCCAGCAGCTTAAAATTCCGGACGGCGGGGGGCCGGGAAGAGACCCAGTACTTC
CDR3 protein: CASSLKFRTAGGREETQYF

clone size: .
J gene: TRBJ2-1
V gene: TRBV4-2
D gene: .
CDR3 DNA: TGTGCCAGCAGCCCCGCCGGTGCTCCGTCCTACAATGAGCAGTTCTTC
CDR3 protein: CASSPAGAPSYNEQFF

clone size: .
J gene: TRBJ2-2
V gene: TRBV7-7
D gene: .
CDR3 DNA: TGTGCTAGCAGCCCTACTATTCTGAACACCGGGGAGCTGTTTTTT
CDR3 protein: CASSPTILNTGELFF

clone size: .
J gene: TRBJ1-1
V gene: TRBV5-1
D gene: TRBD1
CDR3 DNA: TGCGCCAGCAGCTCAGGACAGGGTGAAAGGAACACTGAAGCTTTCTTT
CDR3 protein: CASSSGQGERNTEAFF

clone size: .
J gene: TRBJ2-5
V gene: TRBV30
D gene: .
CDR3 DNA: TGTGCCTGGAGTGTCGGAGGGATGGTAGAGACCCAGTACTTC
CDR3 protein: CAWSVGGMVETQYF

clone size: .
J gene: TRBJ1-6
V gene: TRBV5-1
D gene: .
CDR3 DNA: TGCGCCAGCAGCTTGGAACCCGTCGGTGTTCTGAATTCACCCCTCCACTTT
CDR3 protein: CASSLEPVGVLNSPLHF

clone size: .
J gene: TRBJ1-1
V gene: TRBV29-1
D gene: .
CDR3 DNA: TGCAGCGTTGACAGGGATCATATTGAAGCTTTCTTT
CDR3 protein: CSVDRDHIEAFF

clone size: once
J gene: TRBJ1-2
V gene: TRBV6-5
D gene: .
CDR3 DNA: TGTGCCAGCAGTTACTCGCGGGGGTACTATGGCTACACCTTC
CDR3 protein: CASSYSRGYYGYTF

clone size: .
J gene: TRBJ1-6
V gene: TRBV4-2
D gene: TRBD1
CDR3 DNA: TGTGCCAGCAGTCAAGAGGTTAACCCTACAGGGGGCGCCTCACCCCTCCACTTT
CDR3 protein: CASSQEVNPTGGASPLHF

clone size: few
J gene: TRBJ2-3
V gene: TRBV6-1
D gene: TRBD2
CDR3 DNA: TGTGCCAGCAGTGAAGGCATCGGCGGGGGGCACACAGATACGCAGTATTTT
CDR3 protein: CASSEGIGGGHTDTQYF

clone size: .
J gene: TRBJ1-2
V gene: TRBV19
D gene: .
CDR3 DNA: TGTGCCAGTAGTATAGGGGGGCGCGCACAGCAGTATGGCTACACCTTC
CDR3 protein: CASSIGGRAQQYGYTF

clone size: .
J gene: TRBJ1-2
V gene: TRBV6-1
D gene: TRBD1
CDR3 DNA: TGTGCCAGCAGCCCAGACAGGGGGAGTAGCTATGGCTACACCTTC
CDR3 protein: CASSPDRGSSYGYTF

clone size: .
J gene: TRBJ2-3
V gene: TRBV27
D gene: .
CDR3 DNA: TGTGCCAGCAGTTTATCGTCGACAGATACGCAGTATTTT
CDR3 protein: CASSLSSTDTQYF

clone size: .
J gene: TRBJ2-7
V gene: TRBV2
D gene: .
CDR3 DNA: TGTGCCAGCCGGGACACTTCCTACGAGCAGTACTTC
CDR3 protein: CASRDTSYEQYF